These T cell receptor beta chains were read from a single sample in a study of OX40 agonist ivuxolimab in advanced cancers. Libraries were prepared by immunoSEQ multiplex PCR; TCRdb keeps only in-frame clonotypes and omits some of them. The table includes more than 80,000 clones, about 90% detected once. The sequenced sample was CD4+ or CD8+ T cells sorted from blood, obtained in a trial of the OX40 agonist ivuxolimab. The receptors here all came from an adult with an advanced solid tumor such as melanoma, head and neck, liver or kidney cancer. Both conserved end residues are part of each CDR3. Each record gives: V gene, J gene, D gene, clone size, CDR3 protein, CDR3 DNA. A D gene is named only where the DNA matches it firmly. Clone size appears in some rows only: once, few, many, or a class for an expanded clone.

>TRBV5-4|TRBJ2-5|TRBD1|.
CASSLRDRAEETQYF
TGTGCCAGCAGCTTGAGGGACAGGGCGGAAGAGACCCAGTACTTC
>TRBV5-1|TRBJ2-1|.|.
CASSFDDYNEQFF
TGCGCCAGCAGCTTTGATGATTACAATGAGCAGTTCTTC
>TRBV27|TRBJ2-2|TRBD2|once
CASSPQRGPSGELFF
TGTGCCAGCAGTCCTCAGCGGGGCCCCTCCGGGGAGCTGTTTTTT
>TRBV4-2|TRBJ2-7|.|.
CASSQDRVSIHEQYF
TGTGCCAGCAGCCAAGACAGGGTTAGCATCCACGAGCAGTACTTC
>TRBV30|TRBJ2-3|.|.
CAWSYGQRYRTDTQYF
TGTGCCTGGAGTTACGGCCAGCGGTACCGCACAGATACGCAGTATTTT
>TRBV12-5|TRBJ2-3|TRBD2|.
CASGLAGADTQYF
TGTGCTAGTGGACTAGCGGGAGCAGATACGCAGTATTTT
>TRBV5-4|TRBJ2-7|.|.
CASRPRQSSYEQYF
TGTGCCAGCAGACCTAGACAGAGCTCCTACGAGCAGTACTTC
>TRBV11-2|TRBJ1-1|.|.
CASSFTGQDAFF
TGTGCCAGCAGCTTTACGGGCCAGGATGCTTTCTTT
>TRBV5-1|TRBJ2-1|.|.
CASSLEVYGYNEQFF
TGCGCCAGCAGCTTGGAGGTATACGGCTACAATGAGCAGTTCTTC
>TRBV6-1|TRBJ1-1|.|.
CASSPAVMNTEAFF
TGTGCCAGCAGCCCCGCAGTTATGAACACTGAAGCTTTCTTT
>TRBV6-1|TRBJ2-7|TRBD2|.
CATGISGSYSYEQYF
TGTGCCACCGGGATTAGCGGGAGCTATTCCTACGAGCAGTACTTC
>TRBV10-3|TRBJ1-1|TRBD1|.
CAIRDTGGVNTEAFF
TGTGCCATTCGGGATACAGGGGGCGTAAACACTGAAGCTTTCTTT
>TRBV5-4|TRBJ2-7|TRBD2|.
CASSDGGGGEQYF
TGTGCCAGCAGCGACGGGGGGGGAGGAGAGCAGTACTTC
>TRBV19|TRBJ1-4|.|.
CASSVQGNEKLFF
TGTGCCAGTAGTGTGCAGGGTAATGAAAAACTGTTTTTT
>TRBV29-1|TRBJ1-1|TRBD1|few
CSVDRGLNTEAFF
TGCAGCGTGGACAGGGGGCTTAACACTGAAGCTTTCTTT
>TRBV11-3|TRBJ1-1|TRBD1|.
CASSTGQALRTEAFF
TGTGCCAGCAGCACCGGACAGGCTCTCAGAACTGAAGCTTTCTTT
>TRBV5-1|TRBJ2-3|TRBD2|.
CASSWGTSGGTDTQYF
TGCGCCAGCAGCTGGGGGACTAGCGGGGGCACAGATACGCAGTATTTT